Each of the 5 T cell receptor beta chains below was sequenced from the same sample in a study of T cell changes during pregnancy in multiple sclerosis (dated by TCRdb to between 2018 and 2021). Receptors were amplified or captured by the immunoSEQ multiplex PCR assay. TCRdb carries this immuneACCESS record with in-frame sequences only. Its versions omit some clonotypes, under half of them owing to an unresolved V gene in the studies checked, with the rest unexplained. The sample table records tens of thousands of clones; approximately 92% of these occur just once. The ten largest clones add up to under 2% of the sample. This material consisted of peripheral blood, taken in the third trimester of pregnancy. These receptors were collected from a female donor in good health, enrolled as a control in a pregnancy study.

This clone came up once. The V and J genes are TRBV11-2 and TRBJ2-3; D is possibly TRBD2 (5 bases). V was clipped by 6 bases and J by 4 bases, with 14 bases between them. The CDR3 has 14 amino acids. The germline V gene has CDR1 SGHAT and CDR2 FQNNGV. The CDR3 DNA reads TGTGCCAGCAGTTCCATTGGGAGATCAGATACGCAGTATTTT. Translation gives CASSSIGRSDTQYF. The whole variable domain, remainder taken from reference TRBV11-2 and TRBJ2-3, is EAGVAQSPRYKIIEKRQSVAFWCNPISGHATLYWYQQILGQGPKLLIQFQNNGVVDDSQLPKDRFSAERLKGVDSTLKIQPAKLEDSAVYLCASSSIGRSDTQYFGPGTRLTVL.

Here the CDR3 reads CASSLGGRLYGYTF. CDR3 nucleotide sequence: TGTGCCAGCAGCTTGGGTGGCAGGCTATATGGCTACACCTTC. The chain links TRBV5-4 to TRBJ1-2; D ambiguous. The CDR3 is made up of 14 amino acids. The V gene lost 0 bases and the J gene lost 5 bases, with 11 bases spanning the gap. CDR1 SGHNT and CDR2 YYREEE come from the germline V gene (reference sequence).

J is TRBJ2-7 and V is TRBV7-2, with D perhaps TRBD2 (5 bases). Germline lookup yields CDR1 SGHTA and CDR2 FQGNSA. The CDR3 length is 14 residues. V was clipped by 7 bases and J by 3 bases, with 16 bases between them. In nucleotides, the CDR3 is TGTGCCAGCACCACCAGGTTCGGGAACTACGAGCAGTACTTC. Its translation is CASTTRFGNYEQYF.

This rearrangement joins TRBV12-5 to TRBJ2-4; weak D call: TRBD2 (6 bases). Trimming shortened V by 5 bases and J by 0 bases, and 23 bases separated the two germline ends. The germline gives CDR1 LGHNT, CDR2 FRNRAP. This CDR3 contains 19 residues. The DNA for the CDR3 is TGTGCTAGTGGTCGGTTCTACCGACATGGAGGGGTAGCCAAAAACATTCAGTACTTC. Translated, it gives CASGRFYRHGGVAKNIQYF.

The V call is TRBV7-9, the J call TRBJ1-5; 10 nucleotides align to TRBD1. V trimming: 4 bases; J trimming: 3 bases; junction bases outside the gene matches: 3. The CDR3 consists of 15 residues. CDR1 and CDR2 (germline): SEHNR, FQNEAQ (reference sequence). CDR3 nucleotides: TGTGCCAGCAGCTCGGGACAGGGGTTCAATCAGCCCCAGCATTTT. Translated, it gives CASSSGQGFNQPQHF. The whole variable domain, filled in from reference TRBV7-9 and TRBJ1-5, reads DTGVSQNPRHKITKRGQNVTFRCDPISEHNRLYWYRQTLGQGPEFLTYFQNEAQLEKSRLLSDRFSAERPKGSFSTLEIQRTEQGDSAMYLCASSSGQGFNQPQHFGDGTRLSIL.